This T cell receptor beta chain emerged from a study of blood T cell repertoires in COVID-19. Study-level background: Samples representing acute and convalescent COVID-19 were sourced from the United States, Italy and Spain.

Study processing details: By means of reference gene primer amplification, nucleated cell counts were estimated. Data came from immunoSEQ multiplex PCR; TCRdb stores just in-frame clones and leaves some out. That table is the source of V, J and clone size, and D and trimming were worked out from the DNA. The repertoire holds approximately 210,000 clones, with approximately 86% as singletons. Germline V gene lookup returns CDR1 LNHNV and CDR2 YYDKDF (reference sequence). The V end lost 0 bases, the J end lost 5 bases, and 10 bases lay between the germline ends. The CDR3 sequence is 14 residues long. The sequencing sample was made of peripheral blood. This receptor was obtained from a man aged 35 to 55 with acute or convalescent COVID-19. The V call is TRBV15, the J call TRBJ1-2, with D unclear. The CDR3 region has the DNA TGTGCCACCAGCAGAGATGCGGCAGTTTATGGCTACACCTTC. This codes for CATSRDAAVYGYTF.